Listed below are T cell receptor beta chains from one sample, sequenced in a study of Ad26.COV2.S vaccination and SARS-CoV-2 variants. Sequencing used immunoSEQ multiplex PCR; TCRdb keeps in-frame clones, though not all of them. The sample lists 380,000 or so clones; less than 90% were seen once. Specimen: peripheral blood, collected in a trial of Ad26.COV2.S vaccine versus placebo. These receptor sequences come from a person aged 18 to 65 who received the Ad26.COV2.S COVID-19 vaccine or a placebo. The conserved cysteine and the conserved F or W are not part of the CDR3 here.

j_call: TRBJ1-3
v_call: TRBV15
cdr3_aa: ATSRDKGSGNTIY

j_call: TRBJ1-2
v_call: TRBV10-2
cdr3_aa: ASSESTGNYGYT

j_call: TRBJ2-1
v_call: TRBV6-4
cdr3_aa: ASRDPLRGGPLDEQF

j_call: TRBJ2-2
v_call: TRBV7-3
cdr3_aa: ASTLGRANTGELF

j_call: TRBJ1-2
v_call: TRBV14
cdr3_aa: ASSQGWGGYT

j_call: TRBJ2-4
v_call: TRBV2
cdr3_aa: ASEGRGASFLGEAKNIQY

j_call: TRBJ1-4
v_call: TRBV27
cdr3_aa: ASSRGSANEKLF

j_call: TRBJ2-1
v_call: TRBV7-9
cdr3_aa: ASSSGLPNEQF

j_call: TRBJ2-7
v_call: TRBV20-1
cdr3_aa: SANGPPEQY

j_call: TRBJ2-1
v_call: TRBV24-1
cdr3_aa: ATQRYNEQF

j_call: TRBJ2-3
v_call: TRBV7-2
cdr3_aa: ASSPQRPSGRRADTQY

j_call: TRBJ2-1
v_call: TRBV27
cdr3_aa: ASSLPPANEQF

j_call: TRBJ2-2
v_call: TRBV5-4
cdr3_aa: ASRPGTSGNTGELF

j_call: TRBJ2-3
v_call: TRBV9
cdr3_aa: ASSVSRPDTQY

j_call: TRBJ1-3
v_call: TRBV19
cdr3_aa: ASSIVGAAGNTIY

j_call: TRBJ2-3
v_call: TRBV11-2
cdr3_aa: ASSPRVAGGKDTQY

j_call: TRBJ1-1
v_call: TRBV28
cdr3_aa: ASSHHDRFTEAF

j_call: TRBJ2-7
v_call: TRBV6-5
cdr3_aa: ASSYSGDTNPYEQY

j_call: TRBJ2-2
v_call: TRBV6-5
cdr3_aa: ASSYSVSGGTGELF

j_call: TRBJ2-5
v_call: TRBV27
cdr3_aa: ASSSYGGEGQETQY

j_call: TRBJ2-2
v_call: TRBV6-2/TRBV6-3
cdr3_aa: ASSRGGGELF

j_call: TRBJ2-3
v_call: TRBV6-2/TRBV6-3
cdr3_aa: ASSYSAGLSTDTQY

j_call: TRBJ2-7
v_call: TRBV6-2/TRBV6-3
cdr3_aa: ASSYGAGGFEQY

j_call: TRBJ2-2
v_call: TRBV5-6
cdr3_aa: ASSFRLGAANTGELF

j_call: TRBJ1-6
v_call: TRBV7-9
cdr3_aa: ASSLHSLGSPLH

j_call: TRBJ2-5
v_call: TRBV28
cdr3_aa: ASSQIAEQETQY

j_call: TRBJ2-5
v_call: TRBV27
cdr3_aa: ASSLGLREETQY

j_call: TRBJ1-1
v_call: TRBV7-2
cdr3_aa: ASSSLLGSGRDTEAF

j_call: TRBJ1-2
v_call: TRBV7-2
cdr3_aa: ASSFTGTEVYGYT

j_call: TRBJ2-3
v_call: TRBV11-3
cdr3_aa: ASSPRGTTDTQY

j_call: TRBJ2-1
v_call: TRBV2
cdr3_aa: ASKGSYNEQF

j_call: TRBJ1-1
v_call: TRBV28
cdr3_aa: ASSLSGTGGEETEAF

j_call: TRBJ1-2
v_call: TRBV14
cdr3_aa: ASSQPGRGPGGYT

j_call: TRBJ2-7
v_call: TRBV5-6
cdr3_aa: ASIPSEEHEQY

j_call: TRBJ2-7
v_call: TRBV3-1/TRBV3-2
cdr3_aa: ASSPGLAGDEQY

j_call: TRBJ1-2
v_call: TRBV28
cdr3_aa: ASSLTVHYGYT

j_call: TRBJ1-4
v_call: TRBV11-2
cdr3_aa: ASSFITGPTNEKLF

j_call: TRBJ2-7
v_call: TRBV27
cdr3_aa: ASSPRLEGGWNEQY

j_call: TRBJ2-1
v_call: TRBV7-2
cdr3_aa: ASSRGQDSPNEQF

j_call: TRBJ1-2
v_call: TRBV6-5
cdr3_aa: ASRQDRGQNGYT

j_call: TRBJ2-4
v_call: TRBV4-1
cdr3_aa: ASSQVGLAKNIQY

j_call: TRBJ2-7
v_call: TRBV28
cdr3_aa: AAQGAYEQY

j_call: TRBJ1-4
v_call: TRBV10-1
cdr3_aa: ASSESKGWANEKLF

j_call: TRBJ2-7
v_call: TRBV7-9
cdr3_aa: ASSATGVYEQY

j_call: TRBJ2-4
v_call: TRBV4-2
cdr3_aa: ASSQIGGSIIQY

j_call: TRBJ2-1
v_call: TRBV6-6
cdr3_aa: ASRGGSLITYNEQF

j_call: TRBJ1-2
v_call: TRBV5-4
cdr3_aa: ASSPLGGQGGYGYT

j_call: TRBJ2-7
v_call: TRBV10-2
cdr3_aa: ASSEAAGGSLDEQY

j_call: TRBJ1-5
v_call: TRBV28
cdr3_aa: ASSGSEEGNQPQH